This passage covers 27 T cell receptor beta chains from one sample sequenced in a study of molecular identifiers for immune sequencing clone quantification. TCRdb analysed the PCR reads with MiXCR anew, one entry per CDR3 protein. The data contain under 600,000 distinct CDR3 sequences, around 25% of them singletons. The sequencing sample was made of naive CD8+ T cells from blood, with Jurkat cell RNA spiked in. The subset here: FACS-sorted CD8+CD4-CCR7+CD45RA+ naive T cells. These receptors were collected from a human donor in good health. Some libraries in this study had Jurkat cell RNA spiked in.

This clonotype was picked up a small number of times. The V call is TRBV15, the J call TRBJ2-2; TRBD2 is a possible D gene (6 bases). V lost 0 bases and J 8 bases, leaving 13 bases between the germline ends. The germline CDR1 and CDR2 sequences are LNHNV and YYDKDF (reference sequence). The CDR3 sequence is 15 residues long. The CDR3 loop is CATSRDGGTGGELFF. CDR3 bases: TGTGCCACCAGCAGAGATGGAGGGACTGGGGGGGAGCTGTTTTTT.

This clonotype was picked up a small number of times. The CDR3: CASSPGRAGAYNEQFF. In nucleotides, the CDR3 is TGTGCCAGCAGCCCTGGGAGAGCGGGGGCCTACAATGAGCAGTTCTTC. V gene TRBV3-1 combines with J gene TRBJ2-1; 8 nucleotides line up with TRBD2. The V gene's germline CDR1 is LGHDT and CDR2 YNNKEL (reference sequence). This CDR3 has 16 amino acids. Unmatched junction bases numbered 7, after V lost 4 bases and J lost 2 bases.

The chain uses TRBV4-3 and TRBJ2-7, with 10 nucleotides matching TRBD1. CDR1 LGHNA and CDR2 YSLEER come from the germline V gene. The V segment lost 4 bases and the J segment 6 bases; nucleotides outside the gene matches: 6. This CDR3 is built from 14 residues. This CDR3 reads CASSPGQGLFEQYF. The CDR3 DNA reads TGCGCCAGCAGCCCGGGACAGGGGCTCTTCGAGCAGTACTTC.

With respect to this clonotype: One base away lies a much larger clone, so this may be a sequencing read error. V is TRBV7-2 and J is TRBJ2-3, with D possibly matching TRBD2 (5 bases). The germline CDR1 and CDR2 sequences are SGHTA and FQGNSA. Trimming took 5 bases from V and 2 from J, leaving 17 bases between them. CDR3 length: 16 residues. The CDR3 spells CASSPPWGEDTDTQYF. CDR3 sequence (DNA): TGTGCCAGCAGCCCCCCGTGGGGAGAGGACACAGATACGCAGTATTTT.

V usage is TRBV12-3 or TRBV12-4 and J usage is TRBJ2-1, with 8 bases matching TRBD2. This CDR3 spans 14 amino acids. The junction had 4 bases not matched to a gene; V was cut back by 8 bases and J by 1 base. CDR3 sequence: CASYSSGSYNEQFF. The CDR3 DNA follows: TGTGCCAGCTACTCTAGCGGGTCCTACAATGAGCAGTTCTTC.

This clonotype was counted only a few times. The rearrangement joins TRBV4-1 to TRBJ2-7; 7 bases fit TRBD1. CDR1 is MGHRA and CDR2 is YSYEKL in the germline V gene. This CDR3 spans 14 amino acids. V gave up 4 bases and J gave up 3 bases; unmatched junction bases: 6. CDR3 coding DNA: TGCGCCAGCAGCCCGTCGGGACAGTACTACGAGCAGTACTTC. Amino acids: CASSPSGQYYEQYF.

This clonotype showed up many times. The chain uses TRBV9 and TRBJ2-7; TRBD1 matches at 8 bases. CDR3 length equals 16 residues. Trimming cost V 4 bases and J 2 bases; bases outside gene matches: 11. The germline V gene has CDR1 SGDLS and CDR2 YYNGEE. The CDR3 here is CASSPYGQGRPYEQYF. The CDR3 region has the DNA TGTGCCAGCAGCCCTTATGGACAGGGCCGGCCCTACGAGCAGTACTTC.

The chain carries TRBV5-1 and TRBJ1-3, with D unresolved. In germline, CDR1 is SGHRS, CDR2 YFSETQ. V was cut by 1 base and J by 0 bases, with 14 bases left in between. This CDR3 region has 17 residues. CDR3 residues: CASSLTNPGFSGNTIYF. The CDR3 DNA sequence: TGCGCCAGCAGCTTGACTAACCCGGGGTTCTCTGGAAACACCATATATTTT.

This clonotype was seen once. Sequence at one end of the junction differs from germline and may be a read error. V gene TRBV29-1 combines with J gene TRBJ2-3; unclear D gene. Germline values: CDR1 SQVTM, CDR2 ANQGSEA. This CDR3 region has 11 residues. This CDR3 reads CRVEAVDTQYF. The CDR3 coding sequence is TGCCGCGTTGAAGCCGTGGATACGCAGTATTTT.

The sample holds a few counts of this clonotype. The chain's CDR3 is CSARDSDRGRDGYTF. DNA for the CDR3: TGCAGTGCTAGAGATTCGGACAGGGGGCGCGATGGCTACACCTTC. J is TRBJ1-2 and V is TRBV20-1; 11 nucleotides align to TRBD1. Germline CDR1 and CDR2: DFQATT and SNEGSKA (reference sequence). The CDR3 length is 15 residues. J was trimmed by 6 bases and V by 0 bases; bases with no gene match: 6.

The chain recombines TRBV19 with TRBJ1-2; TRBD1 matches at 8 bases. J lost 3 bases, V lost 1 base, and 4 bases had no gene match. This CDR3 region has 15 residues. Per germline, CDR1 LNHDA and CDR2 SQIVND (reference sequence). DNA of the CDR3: TGTGCCAGTAGTATAGTAGGACAGGGCGACTATGGCTACACCTTC. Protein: CASSIVGQGDYGYTF. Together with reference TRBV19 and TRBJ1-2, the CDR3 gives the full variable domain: DGGITQSPKYLFRKEGQNVTLSCEQNLNHDAMYWYRQDPGQGLRLIYYSQIVNDFQKGDIAEGYSVSREKKESFPLTVTSAQKNPTAFYLCASSIVGQGDYGYTFGSGTRLTVV.

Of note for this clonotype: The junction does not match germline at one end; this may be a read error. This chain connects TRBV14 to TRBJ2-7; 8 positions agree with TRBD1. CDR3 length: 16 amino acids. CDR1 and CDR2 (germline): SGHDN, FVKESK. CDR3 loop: CASSQVARTGYYERYF. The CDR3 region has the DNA TGTGCCAGCAGCCAAGTAGCCCGGACAGGGTACTACGAGCGGTACTTC. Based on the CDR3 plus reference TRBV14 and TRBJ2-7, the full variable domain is EAGVTQFPSHSVIEKGQTVTLRCDPISGHDNLYWYRRVMGKEIKFLLHFVKESKQDESGMPNNRFLAERTGGTYSTLKVQPAELEDSGVYFCASSQVARTGYYERYFGPGTRLTVT.

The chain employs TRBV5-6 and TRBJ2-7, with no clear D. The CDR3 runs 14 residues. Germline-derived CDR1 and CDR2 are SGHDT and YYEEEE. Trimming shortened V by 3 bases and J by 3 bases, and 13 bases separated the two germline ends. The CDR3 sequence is CASSSFESIYEQYF. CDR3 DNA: TGTGCCAGCAGCTCTTTTGAGTCCATCTACGAGCAGTACTTC.

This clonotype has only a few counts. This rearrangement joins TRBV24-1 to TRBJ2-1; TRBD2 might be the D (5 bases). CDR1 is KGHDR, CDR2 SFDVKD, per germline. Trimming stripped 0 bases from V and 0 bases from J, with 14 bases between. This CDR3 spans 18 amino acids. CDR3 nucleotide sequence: TGTGCCACCAGTGATTTGCAGAGGGCACCAAGCTCCTACAATGAGCAGTTCTTC. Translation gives CATSDLQRAPSSYNEQFF.

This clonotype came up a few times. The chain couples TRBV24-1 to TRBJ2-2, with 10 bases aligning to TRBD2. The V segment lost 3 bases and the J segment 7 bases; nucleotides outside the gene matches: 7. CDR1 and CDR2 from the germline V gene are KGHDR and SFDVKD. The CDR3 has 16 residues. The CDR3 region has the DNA TGTGCCACCAGTGATATCGCTAGCGGGAGTCACGGGGAGCTGTTTTTT. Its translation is CATSDIASGSHGELFF.

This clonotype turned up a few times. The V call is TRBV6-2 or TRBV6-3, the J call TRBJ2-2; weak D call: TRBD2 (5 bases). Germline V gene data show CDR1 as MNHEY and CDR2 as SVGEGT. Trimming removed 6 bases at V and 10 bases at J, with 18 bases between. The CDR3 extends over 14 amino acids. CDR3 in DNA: TGTGCCAGCAGCGGACTCATAACTCTCGAGGAGCTGTTTTTT. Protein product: CASSGLITLEELFF.

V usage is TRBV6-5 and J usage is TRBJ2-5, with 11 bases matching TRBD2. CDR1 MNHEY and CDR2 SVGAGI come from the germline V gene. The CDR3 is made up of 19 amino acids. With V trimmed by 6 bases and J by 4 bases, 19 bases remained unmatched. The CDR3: CASSPRETELLAGVETQYF. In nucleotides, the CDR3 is TGTGCCAGCAGCCCCAGGGAGACAGAACTACTAGCGGGAGTAGAGACCCAGTACTTC.

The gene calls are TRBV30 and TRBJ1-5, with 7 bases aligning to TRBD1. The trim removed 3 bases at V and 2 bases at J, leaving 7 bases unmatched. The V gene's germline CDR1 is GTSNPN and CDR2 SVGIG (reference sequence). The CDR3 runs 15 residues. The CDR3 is CAWSAFGQGNQPQHF. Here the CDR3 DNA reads TGTGCCTGGAGCGCTTTTGGACAGGGCAATCAGCCCCAGCATTTT.

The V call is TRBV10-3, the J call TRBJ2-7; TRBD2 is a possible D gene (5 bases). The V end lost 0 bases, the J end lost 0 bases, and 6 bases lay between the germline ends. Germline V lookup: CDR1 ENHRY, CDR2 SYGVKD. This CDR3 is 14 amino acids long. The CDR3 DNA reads TGTGCCATCAGTGAGTCCACTAGCTCCTACGAGCAGTACTTC. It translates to CAISESTSSYEQYF.

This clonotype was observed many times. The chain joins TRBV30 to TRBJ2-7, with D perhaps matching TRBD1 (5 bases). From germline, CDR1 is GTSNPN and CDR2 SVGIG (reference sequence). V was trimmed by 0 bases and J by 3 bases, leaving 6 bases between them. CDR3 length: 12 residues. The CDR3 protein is CAWSVDSYEQYF. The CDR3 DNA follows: TGTGCCTGGAGTGTCGACAGCTACGAGCAGTACTTC.

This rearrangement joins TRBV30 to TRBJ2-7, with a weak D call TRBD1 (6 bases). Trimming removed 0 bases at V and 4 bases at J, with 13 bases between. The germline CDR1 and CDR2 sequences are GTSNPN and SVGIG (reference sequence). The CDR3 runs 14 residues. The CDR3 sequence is CAWSVSVGGYEQYF. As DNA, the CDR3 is TGTGCCTGGAGTGTATCGGTAGGGGGATACGAGCAGTACTTC. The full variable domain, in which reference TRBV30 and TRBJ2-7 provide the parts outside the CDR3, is SQTIHQWPATLVQPVGSPLSLECTVEGTSNPNLYWYRQAAGRGLQLLFYSVGIGQISSEVPQNLSASRPQDRQFILSSKKLLLSDSGFYLCAWSVSVGGYEQYFGPGTRLTVT.

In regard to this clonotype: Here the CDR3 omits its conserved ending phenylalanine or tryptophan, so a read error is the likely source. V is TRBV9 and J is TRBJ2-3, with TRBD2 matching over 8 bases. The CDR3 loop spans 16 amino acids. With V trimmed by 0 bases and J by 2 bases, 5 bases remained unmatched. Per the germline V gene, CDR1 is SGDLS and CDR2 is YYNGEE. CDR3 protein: CASSVDLAGITDTQYI. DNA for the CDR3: TGTGCCAGCAGCGTAGACCTAGCGGGTATCACAGATACGCAGTATATT.

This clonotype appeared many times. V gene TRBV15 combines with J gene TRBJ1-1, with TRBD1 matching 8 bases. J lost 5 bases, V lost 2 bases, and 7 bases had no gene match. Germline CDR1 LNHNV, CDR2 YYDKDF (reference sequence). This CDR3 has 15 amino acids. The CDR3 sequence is CATSRRGQGGTEAFF. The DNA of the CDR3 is TGTGCCACCAGCAGACGAGGACAGGGCGGGACTGAAGCTTTCTTT.

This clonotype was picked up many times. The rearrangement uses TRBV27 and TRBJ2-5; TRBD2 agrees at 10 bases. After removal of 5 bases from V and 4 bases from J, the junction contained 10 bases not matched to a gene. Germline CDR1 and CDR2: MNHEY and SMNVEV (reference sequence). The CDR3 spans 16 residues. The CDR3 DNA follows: TGTGCCAGCAGTCGAGTAGCGGGAGGAGTAAGAGAGACCCAGTACTTC. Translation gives CASSRVAGGVRETQYF.

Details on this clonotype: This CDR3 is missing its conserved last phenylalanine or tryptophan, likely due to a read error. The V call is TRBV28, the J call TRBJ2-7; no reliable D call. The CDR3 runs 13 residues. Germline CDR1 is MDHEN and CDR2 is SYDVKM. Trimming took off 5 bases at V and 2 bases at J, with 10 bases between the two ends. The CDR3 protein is CASSPRGAYEQYS. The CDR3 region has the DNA TGTGCCAGCAGTCCGCGAGGCGCCTACGAGCAGTACTCC.

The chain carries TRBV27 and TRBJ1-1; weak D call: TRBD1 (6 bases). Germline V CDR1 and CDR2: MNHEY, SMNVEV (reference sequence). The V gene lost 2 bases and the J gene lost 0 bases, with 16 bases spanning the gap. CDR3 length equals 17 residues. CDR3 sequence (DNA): TGTGCCAGCAGTTTAGGGGACAAACCCTTAATGAACACTGAAGCTTTCTTT. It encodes CASSLGDKPLMNTEAFF.

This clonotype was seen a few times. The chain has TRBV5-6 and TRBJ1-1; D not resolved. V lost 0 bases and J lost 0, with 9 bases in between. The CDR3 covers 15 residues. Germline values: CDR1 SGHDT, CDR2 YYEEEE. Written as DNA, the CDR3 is TGTGCCAGCAGCTTGGTCTGGGCGCTGAACACTGAAGCTTTCTTT. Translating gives CASSLVWALNTEAFF.